What follows is one T cell receptor beta chain and its context. This entry belongs to a study of blood T cell repertoires in COVID-19. Background on the study: Donors in the United States, Italy and Spain gave samples during acute or convalescent COVID-19. PBMCs, B-cell-depleted T cells, or T cells were the source of the cDNA or gDNA that made up the material.

Trimming took 9 bases from V and 3 from J, leaving 9 bases between them. This CDR3 has 11 residues. The method was immunoSEQ multiplex PCR; TCRdb's version includes in-frame clones alone and lacks a portion of them. The table has about 150,000 clones, roughly nine tenths seen once; the top ten hold approximately 4.1%. V and J are TRBV5-3 and TRBJ1-2, with D unresolved. TRBV5-3 is annotated as an ORF whose role is uncertain. Sample: peripheral blood. This receptor was identified in an older woman with active or convalescent COVID-19. The CDR3 is CATSRYYGYTF. CDR3 bases: TGTGCCACTTCTCGGTACTATGGCTACACCTTC.